What follows describes a single T cell receptor beta chain. The target antigen is unknown. The entry originates in a study of vaccination effects on CD4 cells after COVID-19. The V gene end was trimmed by 7 bases and the J gene end by 1 base; junction bases not matched to a gene: 10. This CDR3 is built from 15 residues. Germline V CDR1 and CDR2: MNHEY, SVGAGI. The table came from immunoSEQ multiplex PCR; TCRdb's copy has only in-frame clones and leaves some out. This sample has about 52,000 clones; approximately 75% occur once, and the top ten carry 6%. General study findings and limits: Clones from infection and from vaccination both contracted markedly late after vaccination.

Before any sequencing was done, the ViraFEST assay used viral peptide pools to expand antigen-specific CD4+ T cells. Culturing for about 10 days preceded CD4+ T cell isolation. All vaccine recipients tested negative for nucleocapsid antibodies and had never contracted SARS-CoV-2 infection. The genes are TRBV6-5 and TRBJ2-7, with 7 bases lining up with TRBD2. The receptor was isolated from a human donor who received a COVID-19 vaccine. The sample consisted of CD4+ T cells from PBMCs cultured with HCoV-OC43 spike peptides, taken before COVID-19 vaccination. Subset specified: HCoV-OC43 spike overlapping peptide pool stimulation. The CDR3 nucleotides are TGTGCCAGCAAATTGGTCGGGGGGTCTTCCTACGAGCAGTACGTC. Translated: CASKLVGGSSYEQYV.